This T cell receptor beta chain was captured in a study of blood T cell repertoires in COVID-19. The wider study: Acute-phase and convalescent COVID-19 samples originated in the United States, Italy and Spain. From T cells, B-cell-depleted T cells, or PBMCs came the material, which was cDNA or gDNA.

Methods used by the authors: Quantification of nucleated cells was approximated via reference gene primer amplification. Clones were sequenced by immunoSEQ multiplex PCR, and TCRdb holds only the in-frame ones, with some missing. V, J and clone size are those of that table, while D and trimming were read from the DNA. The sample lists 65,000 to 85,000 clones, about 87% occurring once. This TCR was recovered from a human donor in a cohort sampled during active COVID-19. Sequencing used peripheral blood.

CDR3 DNA: TGTGCCAGCAGTTCCGGGACTAGCGGCGAGCAGTACTTC. This encodes CASSSGTSGEQYF. The chain has TRBV7-9 and TRBJ2-7; 11 nucleotides match TRBD2. CDR3 length: 13 residues. The germline gives CDR1 SEHNR, CDR2 FQNEAQ (reference sequence). The trim removed 6 bases at V and 6 bases at J, leaving 4 bases unmatched.